This T cell receptor (beta chain) originates from a study of cytomegalovirus exposure and HLA in healthy donors. Each donor was healthy, and each was a bone marrow donor. Donors sampled were nominally healthy, though unrecorded immune exposures were likely. Primers included in the PCR were 60 Vbeta and 13 Jbeta primers. Sequencing was performed with immunoSEQ multiplex PCR; in TCRdb, only in-frame clones are kept and a portion is missing. In the table there are roughly 140,000 clones, 65% to 90% of which are singletons. Study-level results: Most likely, a cluster of highly shared sequence variants arose as a sequencing artifact.

About this clone: The antigen remains unidentified.

The sequence came from a female donor in good health and CMV-seronegative. Sequencing used PBMCs.

The CDR3: CASSPGTGFRYEQYF. For the CDR3, the DNA is TGTGCCAGCTCCCCAGGGACAGGGTTTAGGTACGAGCAGTACTTC. The gene calls are TRBV6-5 and TRBJ2-7; 9 bases agree with TRBD1. This CDR3 has 15 amino acids. Unmatched junction bases numbered 12, after V lost 8 bases and J lost 4 bases. CDR1 and CDR2 (germline): MNHEY, SVGAGI.